The 11 T cell receptor beta chains presented below share a single source sample, sequenced in a study of naive and memory T cell subsets (TCRdb year 2017). The library was produced with UMI-ligation and nested PCR. Sequencing took place on an Illumina MiSeq. To cover both TRBC1 and TRBC2, the beta constant-region primer consisted of an equimolar mix of two oligonucleotides. TCRdb cleaned the public reads at Q25 with fastp, built clones with MiXCR and kept in-frame beta chains. CDR3 protein sequences are deduplicated, and each keeps its most common genes and DNA. Present in this sample are around 30,000 distinct CDR3 sequences, roughly a tenth of which were seen just once. Of the sample, roughly 18% falls within the top ten clones. The sequenced sample consisted of effector memory CD4+ T cells from blood. Explained via the paper, the cell subset or site label denotes: effector memory, CD45RA- CD27-. Source of these receptors: a human donor in good health.

This clonotype was observed at least ten times. The CDR3 sequence: CASSVRQGATDTQYF. The CDR3 DNA reads as TGTGCCAGCAGCGTTCGACAGGGGGCTACAGATACGCAGTATTTT. This chain connects TRBV9 to TRBJ2-3; 10 bases align to TRBD1. The CDR3 extends over 15 amino acids. Per the germline V gene, CDR1 is SGDLS and CDR2 is YYNGEE. Unmatched junction bases numbered 3, after V lost 2 bases and J lost 3 bases.

This clonotype was recorded many times. This rearrangement joins TRBV7-3 to TRBJ2-1; 9 bases agree with TRBD1. The CDR3 runs 13 residues. V was pared by 5 bases and J by 16 bases, with 12 bases of the junction left unmatched. Germline V gene sequence: CDR1 SGHTA, CDR2 FQGTGA. The CDR3 nucleotides read TGTGCCAGCAGCATAGGGACAGGGAGTATCGTCTTCTTC. Translating gives CASSIGTGSIVFF. Variable domain in full (rest from reference TRBV7-3 and TRBJ2-1): GAGVSQTPSNKVTEKGKYVELRCDPISGHTALYWYRQSLGQGPEFLIYFQGTGAADDSGLPNDRFFAVRPEGSVSTLKIQRTERGDSAVYLCASSIGTGSIVFFGPGTRLTVL.

This clonotype is judged medium-sized (0.01 to 0.1%). CDR3 sequence (DNA): TGTGCCAGCAGCTATCTCCCGGCTAGCGGCGAGCAGTACTTC. Protein: CASSYLPASGEQYF. The genes are TRBV7-2 and TRBJ2-7; TRBD2 agrees at 7 bases. In germline, CDR1 is SGHTA, CDR2 FQGNSA. Germline trimming cut 4 bases from V and 6 bases from J; bases unmatched to any gene: 9. The CDR3 sequence is 14 residues long. The full variable domain, in which reference TRBV7-2 and TRBJ2-7 provide the parts outside the CDR3, is GAGVSQSPSNKVTEKGKDVELRCDPISGHTALYWYRQSLGQGLEFLIYFQGNSAPDKSGLPSDRFSAERTGGSVSTLTIQRTQQEDSAVYLCASSYLPASGEQYFGPGTRLTVT.

On this clonotype: Since the CDR3 does not end with the conserved phenylalanine or tryptophan, this likely comes from a read error. The chain joins TRBV11-2 to TRBJ2-1; D is unclear. V was pared by 3 bases and J by 5 bases, with 5 bases between. This CDR3 has 12 residues. Germline CDR1 SGHAT, CDR2 FQNNGV. The CDR3 spells CASSFSNNEQFY. As DNA, the CDR3 is TGTGCCAGCAGCTTTTCCAACAATGAGCAGTTCTAC.

This chain connects TRBV7-2 to TRBJ1-2; D ambiguous. The CDR3 extends over 14 amino acids. Germline V gene data show CDR1 as SGHTA and CDR2 as FQGNSA. The ends were cut back, 1 base at V and 4 bases at J, with 10 bases in the middle. The CDR3 loop is CASSLGPLIYGYTF. Written as DNA, the CDR3 is TGTGCCAGCAGCTTAGGGCCGTTGATCTATGGCTACACCTTC.

V gene TRBV11-2 combines with J gene TRBJ2-2; TRBD2 might be the D (6 bases). Per germline, CDR1 SGHAT and CDR2 FQNNGV. This CDR3 contains 17 residues. Trimming left V 2 bases short and J 7 bases short, with 20 bases between. This CDR3 is CASSLSQRGPGLGELFF. The DNA of the CDR3 is TGTGCCAGCAGCTTATCCCAAAGAGGGCCGGGACTCGGGGAGCTGTTTTTT.

In its sample, this clonotype was seen many times. The chain has TRBV5-5 and TRBJ2-3; possibly TRBD1 for D (6 bases). The germline CDR1 and CDR2 sequences are SGHKS and YYEKEE (reference sequence). With 4 bases removed from V and 8 bases from J, the gap between germline ends came to 11 bases. This CDR3 region has 12 residues. The CDR3 bases are TGTGCCAGCAGCCACGAACAGGGTACGCAGTATTTT. It codes for CASSHEQGTQYF.

The V and J genes are TRBV7-2 and TRBJ2-7; D tentatively fits TRBD1 or TRBD2 (5 bases each). This CDR3 spans 14 amino acids. V lost 4 bases, J lost 4 bases, and 14 bases lay in between. Germline CDR1 reads SGHTA; CDR2 reads FQGNSA. CDR3 amino acids: CASSSRGGAYEQYF. In DNA form, the CDR3 reads TGTGCCAGCAGCTCCCGTGGGGGAGCTTACGAGCAGTACTTC.

This clonotype has ten or more counts. V is TRBV10-3 and J is TRBJ1-5; TRBD1 might be the D (5 bases). Germline CDR1 is ENHRY and CDR2 is SYGVKD. CDR3 size: 15 residues. Trimming removed 10 bases at V and 0 bases at J, with 16 bases between. The CDR3 sequence: CASQRGTGSNQPQHF. CDR3 nucleotides: TGTGCCAGCCAGAGGGGTACCGGTAGCAATCAGCCCCAGCATTTT.

This chain joins TRBV20-1 and TRBJ2-7; TRBD2 aligns across 7 bases. With 1 base clipped from V and 2 bases from J, the junction kept 8 bases outside the gene matches. The germline V gene has CDR1 DFQATT and CDR2 SNEGSKA (reference sequence). CDR3 length: 15 residues. The CDR3 region is CSARGRASGTYEQYF. The CDR3 DNA reads as TGCAGTGCTAGAGGGAGGGCTAGCGGCACCTACGAGCAGTACTTC.

V gene TRBV6-1 combines with J gene TRBJ2-1; the match to TRBD1 covers 9 bases. The CDR3 runs 15 residues. Germline V gives CDR1 MNHNS, CDR2 SASEGT. The ends lost 5 bases at V and 8 bases at J; junction bases unmatched: 10. The CDR3 nucleotides are TGTGCCAGCAGTATATGGGACAGGGTGTATGATGAGCAGTTCTTC. Protein product: CASSIWDRVYDEQFF.